This TCR beta chain was sequenced for a study of T-cell memory formation after mild COVID-19. The authors produced TCR alpha and TCR beta cDNA libraries with sample barcodes and UMIs by 5'RACE using constant-segment primers. MiXCR, applied by TCRdb to the 5' RACE reads, yields one record per CDR3 protein. Of hundreds of thousands of distinct CDR3 sequences in the sample, around a quarter were seen once. The CDR3 is 16 residues long. Germline CDR1 reads MNHEY; CDR2 reads SVGAGI. J was trimmed by 4 bases and V by 0 bases; bases with no gene match: 0. Whole-study results and caveats: Day 15 to 85 contracting clones showed balanced CD4/CD8; day 15 to 37 expanders favored CD4+. Cross-reactive memory apparently joined, as some responding clones appeared in pre-infection memory.

This clonotype was observed a few times. Its antigen remains unidentified. The specimen sequenced was PBMCs or a T cell subset sorted from them (not recorded which). This receptor was taken from an adult woman who had mild COVID-19 (a few samples of this study predate the infection). Cell type and time point are not known. The chain carries TRBV6-5 and TRBJ2-5, with 15 positions matching TRBD2. CDR3 amino acids: CASSYSGLAGGETQYF. In DNA, the CDR3 is TGTGCCAGCAGTTACTCGGGACTAGCGGGGGGAGAGACCCAGTACTTC.